These T cell receptor beta chains were read from a single sample in a study of blood T cells in healthy people across ages. MiXCR was run by TCRdb on the 5' RACE reads, yielding one entry per CDR3 protein. The table has some 730,000 distinct CDR3 sequences, 22% seen once; the top ten hold around 21%. The sequencing input was blood. All receptors derive from a man between 65 and 80 years old in good health. Both conserved end residues are part of each CDR3. Fields, in order: clone size, J gene, V gene, D gene, CDR3 protein, CDR3 DNA. D genes are given only for firm matches. Clone size is shown for a subset of rows, as once, few, many or a class of expanded clone.

size: few
J: TRBJ2-3
V: TRBV10-3
D: NA
CDR3: CAISEATTHTQYF
DNA: TGTGCCATCAGTGAGGCTACCACCCATACGCAGTATTTT

size: once
J: TRBJ1-2
V: TRBV18
D: NA
CDR3: CASSPLGEGFYGYTF
DNA: TGTGCCAGCTCACCATTGGGCGAAGGGTTCTATGGCTACACCTTC

size: few
J: TRBJ1-2
V: TRBV20-1
D: NA
CDR3: CSAMPGYGYTF
DNA: TGCAGTGCTATGCCCGGGTATGGCTACACCTTC

size: NA
J: TRBJ2-3
V: TRBV10-3
D: NA
CDR3: CAISESGGGATDTQYF
DNA: TGTGCCATCAGTGAGTCTGGAGGGGGGGCCACAGATACGCAGTATTTT

size: NA
J: TRBJ1-3
V: TRBV5-4
D: NA
CDR3: CASSLGGHLSGNTIYF
DNA: TGTGCCAGCAGCTTGGGGGGACACCTCTCTGGAAACACCATATATTTT

size: few
J: TRBJ2-7
V: TRBV2
D: TRBD1
CDR3: CASIRRTGGSYEQYF
DNA: TGTGCCAGCATCCGGAGGACAGGGGGCTCCTACGAGCAGTACTTC

size: NA
J: TRBJ2-1
V: TRBV5-4
D: TRBD1
CDR3: CASSLEGGASYNEQFF
DNA: TGTGCCAGCAGCTTGGAAGGGGGCGCGTCCTACAATGAGCAGTTCTTC

size: few
J: TRBJ2-7
V: TRBV24-1
D: NA
CDR3: CATSEPGGTYEQYF
DNA: TGTGCCACCAGTGAACCCGGAGGGACCTACGAGCAGTACTTC

size: once
J: TRBJ2-5
V: TRBV27
D: NA
CDR3: CASSLGYGEDQETQYF
DNA: TGTGCCAGCAGTTTAGGGTACGGGGAAGATCAAGAGACCCAGTACTTC

size: NA
J: TRBJ2-1
V: TRBV19
D: NA
CDR3: CASSTDYYNEQFF
DNA: TGTGCCAGTAGTACGGATTACTACAATGAGCAGTTCTTC

size: few
J: TRBJ1-1
V: TRBV5-1
D: NA
CDR3: CASRVGSRDAEAFF
DNA: TGCGCCAGCAGGGTCGGCAGCAGGGATGCTGAAGCTTTCTTT

size: NA
J: TRBJ2-5
V: TRBV2
D: NA
CDR3: CASRAGTSQETQYF
DNA: TGTGCCAGCAGGGCTGGGACCAGCCAAGAGACCCAGTACTTC

size: NA
J: TRBJ2-1
V: TRBV5-1
D: TRBD1
CDR3: CASSLDNRGSYNEQFF
DNA: TGCGCCAGCAGCTTGGATAACAGGGGGTCCTACAATGAGCAGTTCTTC

size: NA
J: TRBJ2-1
V: TRBV5-1
D: TRBD2
CDR3: CASSLEGLAPDEQFF
DNA: TGCGCCAGCAGCTTGGAGGGACTAGCCCCGGATGAGCAGTTCTTC

size: few
J: TRBJ2-1
V: TRBV29-1
D: TRBD2
CDR3: CSVEDSGGINEQFF
DNA: TGCAGCGTTGAAGACTCGGGGGGTATCAATGAGCAGTTCTTC

size: few
J: TRBJ2-5
V: TRBV6-1
D: TRBD1
CDR3: CASSEGTEAETQYF
DNA: TGTGCCAGCAGTGAGGGGACAGAGGCAGAGACCCAGTACTTC